This T cell receptor (beta chain) was found in a study of T cell repertoires in cytomegalovirus infection. TCRdb re-derived calls from the reads in MiXCR, one entry per CDR3 protein. This table has about 680,000 distinct CDR3 sequences, roughly 26% appearing once. This clonotype has more than one count but fewer than ten. At one of its ends the junction is not consistent with the germline gene, which may arise from a read error. CDR1 and CDR2 from the germline V gene are LNHNV and YYDKDF (reference sequence). This CDR3 has 15 residues. Sequencing input: CD8+ T cells from PBMCs. This sequence originates from a human donor in good health (CMV status not recorded). Some clones in this sample may be carry-over from other donors' samples. V usage is TRBV15 and J usage is TRBJ2-1, with 13 positions matching TRBD2. Written as DNA, the CDR3 is TGTGCCACCAGGAGAGGACTAGCGGGGGACAATGAGCAGTTCTTC. It specifies CATRRGLAGDNEQFF.